Considering frequency, the clone carrying this T cell receptor (beta chain) is medium-sized (0.01 to 0.1%). What it binds is unknown. Germline-derived CDR1 and CDR2 are SGHVS and FQNEAQ. This CDR3 contains 15 residues. The sample comes from a study of CXCR3-negative and CXCR3-positive naive CD8 T cells. The study, taken as a whole, reports: Diversity proved comparably high across both naive subsets and much lower in memory CD8+ cells.

TRB cDNA was prepared as libraries by UMI-labeled 5' RACE. Reprocessing the 5' RACE reads, TCRdb reports a single entry for every CDR3 protein and omits DNA. This sample's table has about 40,000 distinct CDR3 sequences. Sequencing used naive CXCR3- CD8+ T cells from blood. Subset described: CD45RO-CCR7+CD27+CD95- naive CD8+ T cells lacking CXCR3 (TNR3-). The sequence came from a human donor in good health. Some clones in this sample may be carry-over from other donors' samples. The chain couples TRBV7-8 to TRBJ2-7; TCRdb returns TRBD1, unconfirmable since there is no DNA. CDR3 amino acids: CASSDLGTGYYEQYF.